This T cell receptor (beta chain) is from a study of technical replicates of blood from a handful of donors. The CDR3 runs 15 residues. Germline V gives CDR1 MRHNA, CDR2 SNTAGT. The V end was cut by 5 bases, the J end by 2 bases, with 15 bases between. TCRdb keeps only in-frame clones here, not all; method: immunoSEQ multiplex PCR. The sample lists 76,000 or so clones, roughly 91% occurring once. The chain recombines TRBV6-4 with TRBJ1-1; no clear D gene. Material: T cells isolated from PBMCs. The TCR originated in a human donor in good health. CDR3 coding DNA: TGTGCCAGCAGTCTTCACGGGGAGGGCAACACTGAAGCTTTCTTT. Translated: CASSLHGEGNTEAFF.